The clone carrying this T cell receptor (beta chain) was seen a few times. Antigen specificity is unknown. The data derive from a study of blood T cells in healthy people across ages. The study's findings and limits: In older individuals, TCR beta diversity per million T cells was lower, falling roughly linearly with age. Unsorted PBMC input precluded a conclusive naive versus antigen-experienced comparison.

Per germline, CDR1 SGDLS and CDR2 YYNGEE. CDR3 size: 14 residues. Trimming shortened V by 6 bases and J by 5 bases, and 12 bases separated the two germline ends. Together with a sample-barcoded 5' primer, a J-beta primer mix was included in a second PCR lasting about 7 to 11 cycles. TCRdb re-called the 5' RACE reads through MiXCR, storing one row per CDR3 protein. Here the sample spans 1,800,000 or so distinct CDR3 sequences, roughly two fifths being singletons. The sample consisted of blood. This clonotype originated in a human donor in good health. This chain connects TRBV9 to TRBJ1-6; no definite D call. The CDR3 coding sequence is TGTGCCAGCACAGCCCATGTCAATAATTCACCCCTCCACTTT. Translating gives CASTAHVNNSPLHF.